A selection of T cell receptor beta chains follows, all from one sample in a study of T cell responses to AZD1222 COVID-19 vaccine. Clones were sequenced by immunoSEQ multiplex PCR, and TCRdb holds only the in-frame ones, with some missing. The data show about 140,000 clones, with about 91% seen just once and approximately 4.8% held by the top ten. The sequencing used peripheral blood, collected on day 0 of AZD1222 vaccination. All receptors come from an adult in good health. Each CDR3 is given with its conserved first and last residue. The D gene is left open where the match is weak.

V gene: TRBV11-2; D gene: TRBD1; J gene: TRBJ1-5; CDR3 protein: CASSPGTGGTQPQHF; CDR3 DNA: TGTGCCAGCAGCCCCGGGACAGGGGGCACCCAGCCCCAGCATTTT
V gene: TRBV28; D gene: NA; J gene: TRBJ2-6; CDR3 protein: CASRQSSGANVLTF; CDR3 DNA: TGTGCCAGCCGACAATCCTCTGGGGCCAACGTCCTGACTTTC
V gene: TRBV6-5; D gene: NA; J gene: TRBJ2-5; CDR3 protein: CASSYSSGLQETQYF; CDR3 DNA: TGTGCCAGCAGTTACTCGAGCGGGCTCCAAGAGACCCAGTACTTC
V gene: TRBV6-1; D gene: NA; J gene: TRBJ1-2; CDR3 protein: CASSEALRQGYGYTF; CDR3 DNA: TGTGCCAGCAGTGAAGCGCTTCGGCAGGGGTATGGCTACACCTTC
V gene: TRBV6-5; D gene: NA; J gene: TRBJ1-5; CDR3 protein: CARLNQPQHF; CDR3 DNA: TGTGCCAGATTGAATCAGCCCCAGCATTTT
V gene: TRBV7-9; D gene: NA; J gene: TRBJ1-5; CDR3 protein: CASSLAAGSNQPQHF; CDR3 DNA: TGTGCCAGCAGCTTAGCGGCGGGTTCCAATCAGCCCCAGCATTTT
V gene: TRBV18; D gene: TRBD2; J gene: TRBJ2-7; CDR3 protein: CASSTSGRFYEQYF; CDR3 DNA: TGTGCCAGCTCCACTAGCGGGAGGTTCTACGAGCAGTACTTC
V gene: TRBV19; D gene: TRBD1; J gene: TRBJ1-2; CDR3 protein: CASSIPRTGLDYGYTF; CDR3 DNA: TGTGCCAGTAGTATACCCCGGACAGGGCTCGACTATGGCTACACCTTC
V gene: TRBV3-1/TRBV3-2; D gene: TRBD1; J gene: TRBJ2-7; CDR3 protein: CASSQEDRGFPPLPRSYEQYF; CDR3 DNA: TGTGCCAGCAGCCAAGAGGACAGGGGCTTTCCCCCGCTTCCCCGCTCCTACGAGCAGTACTTC
V gene: TRBV20-1; D gene: NA; J gene: TRBJ2-1; CDR3 protein: CSASDVRGRALNEQFF; CDR3 DNA: TGCAGTGCTAGTGATGTAAGGGGGAGGGCCCTCAATGAGCAGTTCTTC